This record looks at one T cell receptor beta chain sequence and its context. This sample stems from a study of blood T cell repertoires in COVID-19. Study-level information: Sites in the United States, Italy and Spain provided acute and convalescent COVID-19 samples. The analysed material was cDNA or gDNA that came from T cells, B-cell-depleted T cells, or PBMCs.

Germline V gives CDR1 MGHRA, CDR2 YSYEKL. J was trimmed by 4 bases and V by 2 bases; bases with no gene match: 10. CDR3 size: 17 residues. Sequencing used immunoSEQ multiplex PCR; TCRdb keeps in-frame clones, though not all of them. The sample includes about 190,000 clones, 80% to 90% of them seen just once. The receptor's source is a middle-aged man with active or convalescent COVID-19. Sequenced material: peripheral blood. V and J are TRBV4-1 and TRBJ2-1; 8 positions match TRBD2. CDR3: CASSQTKAGATYNEQFF. CDR3 bases: TGCGCCAGCAGCCAAACTAAAGCGGGAGCCACATACAATGAGCAGTTCTTC.